This entry lists 21 T cell receptor beta chains sequenced from one sample in a study of T-cell reconstitution after alpha-beta-depleted transplantation in children. It was with unique molecular identifiers that the TCRbeta library was prepared. MiXCR was run by TCRdb on the PCR reads, yielding one entry per CDR3 protein. The profile shows 85,000 to 120,000 distinct CDR3 sequences, under 7% of them singletons. The source material was PBMCs, mostly from graft donor cells, sampled 60 days after TCRalphabeta/CD19-depleted stem cell transplant. The receptors stem from a female patient younger than 10 who had a stem cell transplant for Fanconi anemia, so the T cells may come from the graft donor.

This clonotype was seen more than once but under ten times. The chain uses TRBV5-1 and TRBJ1-3; no definite D call. Germline V gene lookup returns CDR1 SGHRS and CDR2 YFSETQ. The CDR3 consists of 17 residues. The V end lost 2 bases, the J end lost 0 bases, and 15 bases lay between the germline ends. DNA for the CDR3: TGCGCCAGCAGCTTCGGTCTGACCTCGTACTCTGGAAACACCATATATTTT. Its protein product is CASSFGLTSYSGNTIYF.

Only a few counts were recorded for this clonotype. This rearrangement joins TRBV11-1 to TRBJ2-5, with 14 bases lining up with TRBD2. The CDR3 sequence is 18 residues long. Germline V gene sequence: CDR1 SGHAT, CDR2 FQDESV (reference sequence). Losses at the gene ends were 2 bases for V and 5 bases for J; bases not matched to a gene: 10. The CDR3 loop is CASSLRGGTSGSTETQYF. CDR3 nucleotides: TGTGCCAGCAGCTTACGAGGGGGGACTAGCGGGAGTACGGAGACCCAGTACTTC.

At least ten counts were recorded for this clonotype. The V gene is TRBV5-1, the J gene TRBJ2-1; 8 nucleotides line up with TRBD2. Looked up from germline, CDR1 is SGHRS and CDR2 is YFSETQ. The V and J ends lost 5 bases and 0 bases, in that order; junction bases with no gene match: 1. The CDR3 is made up of 14 amino acids. The CDR3 sequence is CASSSGDSYNEQFF. CDR3 DNA sequence: TGCGCCAGCAGTAGCGGGGACTCCTACAATGAGCAGTTCTTC. Filled out from reference TRBV5-1 and TRBJ2-1, the complete variable domain reads KAGVTQTPRYLIKTRGQQVTLSCSPISGHRSVSWYQQTPGQGLQFLFEYFSETQRNKGNFPGRFSGRQFSNSRSEMNVSTLELGDSALYLCASSSGDSYNEQFFGPGTRLTVL.

The chain combines TRBV29-1 with TRBJ2-3, with D unclear. CDR1 SQVTM and CDR2 ANQGSEA come from the germline V gene. CDR3 length: 11 amino acids. Trimming shortened V by 8 bases and J by 0 bases, and 6 bases separated the two germline ends. CDR3 in amino acids: CSTYSTDTQYF. The DNA for the CDR3 is TGCAGCACCTATAGCACAGATACGCAGTATTTT.

There are many counts of this clonotype. The V gene is TRBV18, the J gene TRBJ2-5; D is unresolved. V gave up 0 bases and J gave up 2 bases, with 4 bases separating them. Germline CDR1 KGHSH, CDR2 LQKENI. There are 13 residues in the CDR3. This chain's CDR3 is CASSPPGQETQYF. DNA for the CDR3: TGTGCCAGCTCACCACCCGGACAAGAGACCCAGTACTTC.

The chain links TRBV2 to TRBJ2-7; 8 bases match TRBD2. The J segment lost 3 bases and the V segment lost 11 bases, leaving 6 bases of the junction unmatched. Germline-derived CDR1 and CDR2 are SNHLY and FYNNEI. The CDR3 extends over 12 amino acids. The CDR3 nucleotides are TGTGCCTGGGCCCGGGGGGGCTACGAGCAGTACTTC. This sequence encodes CAWARGGYEQYF. The full variable domain, completed using reference TRBV2 and TRBJ2-7, is EPEVTQTPSHQVTQMGQEVILRCVPISNHLYFYWYRQILGQKVEFLVSFYNNEISEKSEIFDDQFSVERPDGSNFTLKIRSTKLEDSAMYFCAWARGGYEQYFGPGTRLTVT.

This clonotype was counted ten times or more. J is TRBJ2-2 and V is TRBV12-3 or TRBV12-4; D is unresolved. This CDR3 has 14 amino acids. Between the trimmed V and J ends, which lost 3 bases and 0 bases, there was a span of 5 bases. CDR3 region: CASSFIPNTGELFF. CDR3 bases: TGTGCCAGCAGTTTTATTCCGAACACCGGGGAGCTGTTTTTT.

This clonotype was counted only a few times. The chain is built from TRBV20-1 and TRBJ1-1, with D maybe TRBD1 (5 bases). Trimming shortened V by 3 bases and J by 1 base, and 15 bases separated the two germline ends. The CDR3 has 15 amino acids. Germline CDR1 DFQATT, CDR2 SNEGSKA (reference sequence). CDR3 DNA: TGCAGTGCTAGTGGGGCGGGCCAGGGGAACACTGAAGCTTTCTTT. It specifies CSASGAGQGNTEAFF.

The chain employs TRBV7-6 and TRBJ2-3; a weak D match, TRBD1 (7 bases). Germline CDR1 is SGHVS and CDR2 is FNYEAQ. The CDR3 totals 15 residues. V lost 7 bases, J lost 9 bases, and 23 bases lay in between. The CDR3 protein is CASNLRAGGGGTQYF. Here the CDR3 DNA reads TGTGCCAGCAACCTCAGGGCAGGGGGAGGAGGAACGCAGTATTTT. Looking up the rest from reference TRBV7-6 and TRBJ2-3 gives the full variable domain: GAGVSQSPRYKVTKRGQDVALRCDPISGHVSLYWYRQALGQGPEFLTYFNYEAQQDKSGLPNDRFSAERPEGSISTLTIQRTEQRDSAMYRCASNLRAGGGGTQYFGPGTRLTVL.

This clonotype has only a few counts. This chain links TRBV21-1 with TRBJ2-5. TRBV21-1 is given as a pseudogene. This CDR3 has 13 residues. CDR3 in DNA: TGTGCCAGCAGCAAAGAAGGGATGGAGACCCAGTACTTC. Protein sequence: CASSKEGMETQYF.

This clonotype was recorded at least ten times. J is TRBJ2-3 and V is TRBV5-6; weak D call: TRBD1 (6 bases). Germline assignment: CDR1 SGHDT and CDR2 YYEEEE. The CDR3 spans 14 residues. V lost 4 bases and J 1 base, leaving 10 bases between the germline ends. This CDR3 reads CASSTGFRTDTQYF. Here the CDR3 DNA reads TGTGCCAGCAGCACAGGGTTCCGCACAGATACGCAGTATTTT.

This clonotype was counted many times. This chain joins TRBV4-1 and TRBJ2-1, with D perhaps TRBD1 or TRBD2 (5 bases each). This CDR3 has 17 residues. Looked up from germline, CDR1 is MGHRA and CDR2 is YSYEKL. V lost 0 bases and J 8 bases, leaving 20 bases between the germline ends. CDR3: CASSQDPLGHYGYEQFF. CDR3 in DNA: TGCGCCAGCAGCCAAGATCCACTAGGACACTACGGGTATGAGCAGTTCTTC.

This clonotype was observed a few times. The chain uses TRBV29-1 and TRBJ2-3; no firm D call. This CDR3 is 16 amino acids long. CDR1 is SQVTM, CDR2 ANQGSEA, per germline. The V and J ends lost 1 base and 0 bases respectively, with 14 bases between them. The CDR3 sequence: CSVEVPSSPSTDTQYF. The CDR3 DNA reads as TGCAGCGTTGAAGTCCCTAGTTCGCCTAGCACAGATACGCAGTATTTT.

This clonotype has only a few counts. The chain uses TRBV11-3 and TRBJ2-2; 8 bases map to TRBD1. Germline V gene sequence: CDR1 SGHNT, CDR2 YENEEA. Losses at the gene ends were 5 bases for V and 1 base for J; bases not matched to a gene: 6. The CDR3 covers 16 residues. The CDR3 protein is CASSTRTGKNTGELFF. The CDR3, as DNA: TGTGCCAGCAGCACCCGGACAGGGAAGAACACCGGGGAGCTGTTTTTT.

This clonotype has at least ten counts. The chain carries TRBV21-1 and TRBJ2-2; TRBD2 is the table's D call and was not checked against the DNA. TRBV21-1 is a pseudogene locus. The CDR3 totals 18 residues. In nucleotides, the CDR3 is TGTGCCAGCAGCATCAGGACTAGCGGAGGGGGGAACACCGGGGAGCTGTTTTTT. Translating it yields CASSIRTSGGGNTGELFF.

This clonotype was picked up a small number of times. The chain recombines TRBV20-1 with TRBJ1-2; the D is unclear. This CDR3 has 12 residues. Trimming took off 0 bases at V and 8 bases at J, with 10 bases between the two ends. CDR1 DFQATT and CDR2 SNEGSKA come from the germline V gene (reference sequence). The CDR3 loop is CSAREGWQGYTF. The CDR3 DNA reads TGCAGTGCTAGAGAGGGGTGGCAGGGCTACACCTTC.

J is TRBJ2-5 and V is TRBV7-3, with D perhaps matching TRBD1 (6 bases). Germline assignment: CDR1 SGHTA and CDR2 FQGTGA. Trimming took 5 bases from V and 5 from J, leaving 18 bases between them. The CDR3 spans 15 residues. The CDR3 region is CASSPNRVRGETQYF. Written as DNA, the CDR3 is TGTGCCAGCAGCCCTAACAGGGTACGAGGGGAGACCCAGTACTTC.

The sample holds many counts of this clonotype. This chain links TRBV12-3 or TRBV12-4 with TRBJ1-3; a weak D match, TRBD1 (5 bases). With 5 bases removed from V and 0 bases from J, the gap between germline ends came to 8 bases. The CDR3 is made up of 14 amino acids. CDR3 in DNA: TGTGCCAGCAGTAGGACAAGCTCTGGAAACACCATATATTTT. Amino acid sequence: CASSRTSSGNTIYF.

Ten or more counts support this clonotype. The rearrangement joins TRBV3-1 to TRBJ2-5; no clear D gene. Trimming shortened V by 1 base and J by 1 base, and 10 bases separated the two germline ends. The CDR3 runs 15 residues. The V gene's germline CDR1 is LGHDT and CDR2 YNNKEL (reference sequence). In nucleotides, the CDR3 is TGTGCCAGCAGCCAAGGGAACGGCGGCCAAGAGACCCAGTACTTC. It codes for CASSQGNGGQETQYF.

The chain carries TRBV6-7 and TRBJ1-5, with TRBD1 identical over 8 bases. TRBV6-7 is an ORF, with its function uncertain. This CDR3 spans 13 amino acids. This chain's CDR3 is CVTSDRVNQPQHF. For the CDR3, the DNA is TGTGTCACTTCGGACAGGGTAAATCAGCCCCAGCATTTT.

In its sample, this clonotype was seen many times. The genes are TRBV7-3 and TRBJ2-7; 8 nucleotides line up with TRBD2. Germline lookup yields CDR1 SGHTA and CDR2 FQGTGA. This CDR3 comprises 16 residues. V lost 2 bases, J lost 1 base, and 7 bases stayed unmatched. CDR3 DNA sequence: TGTGCCAGCAGCTTAGTTGGGGTAGCGGGATCCTACGAGCAGTACTTC. This gives the protein CASSLVGVAGSYEQYF.